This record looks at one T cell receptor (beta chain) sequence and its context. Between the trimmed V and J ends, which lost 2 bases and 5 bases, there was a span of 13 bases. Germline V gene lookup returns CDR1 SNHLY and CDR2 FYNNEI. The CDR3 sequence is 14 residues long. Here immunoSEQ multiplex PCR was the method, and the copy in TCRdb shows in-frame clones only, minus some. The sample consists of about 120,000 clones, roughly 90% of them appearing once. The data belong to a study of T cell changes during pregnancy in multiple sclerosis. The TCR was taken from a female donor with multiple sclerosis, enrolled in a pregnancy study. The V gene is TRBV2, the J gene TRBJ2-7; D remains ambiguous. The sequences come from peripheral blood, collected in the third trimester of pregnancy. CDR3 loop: CASSENMVQDEQYF. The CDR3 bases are TGTGCCAGCAGTGAAAACATGGTGCAGGACGAGCAGTACTTC.